Following are 24 T cell receptor beta chains from one sample sequenced in a study of cytomegalovirus exposure and HLA in healthy donors. TCRdb's table, derived via immunoSEQ multiplex PCR, lists solely in-frame clones and lacks some. The profile shows some 170,000 clones, around 86% of them singletons. Sequencing used PBMCs. The receptors here all came from a young man in good health and CMV-seropositive.

This chain connects TRBV14 to TRBJ2-3; TRBD2 aligns across 9 bases. The CDR3 is made up of 14 amino acids. V was pared by 5 bases and J by 7 bases, with 7 bases of the junction left unmatched. Germline lookup yields CDR1 SGHDN and CDR2 FVKESK. The CDR3 coding sequence is TGTGCCAGCAGCGACGGGACTAGCCGTAATACGCAGTATTTT. This sequence encodes CASSDGTSRNTQYF.

Written as DNA, the CDR3 is TGTGCCAGCAGTGGCGGTCCGGGTCTGGAGACCCAGTACTTC. Translated: CASSGGPGLETQYF. The chain links TRBV28 to TRBJ2-5; D is ambiguous. The V gene's germline CDR1 is MDHEN and CDR2 SYDVKM. The CDR3 extends over 14 amino acids. The V end was cut by 5 bases, the J end by 5 bases, with 15 bases between.

The chain has TRBV10-3 and TRBJ1-1, with TRBD1 matching 7 bases. After removal of 8 bases from V and 5 bases from J, the junction contained 17 bases not matched to a gene. Per the germline V gene, CDR1 is ENHRY and CDR2 is SYGVKD. There are 16 residues in the CDR3. The chain's CDR3 is CAIGMEPTGLGTEAFF. CDR3 bases: TGTGCCATCGGCATGGAACCGACAGGGTTGGGTACTGAAGCTTTCTTT.

The V and J genes are TRBV5-6 and TRBJ1-2; weak D call: TRBD1 (6 bases). Trimming shortened V by 2 bases and J by 2 bases, and 7 bases separated the two germline ends. The germline gives CDR1 SGHDT, CDR2 YYEEEE. CDR3 length: 13 amino acids. For the CDR3, the DNA is TGTGCCAGCAGCTTCGGGACAAACTATGGCTACACCTTC. Amino acids: CASSFGTNYGYTF.

V usage is TRBV7-3 and J usage is TRBJ2-5, with D possibly being TRBD1 (5 bases). Germline CDR1 SGHTA, CDR2 FQGTGA. The V gene lost 5 bases and the J gene lost 4 bases, with 14 bases spanning the gap. The CDR3 length is 14 residues. The CDR3 nucleotides are TGTGCCAGCAGCCCCGCCGCAGGGCGAGAGACCCAGTACTTC. It yields the protein CASSPAAGRETQYF.

This chain links TRBV28 with TRBJ2-7; 8 bases match TRBD1. Germline V gives CDR1 MDHEN, CDR2 SYDVKM. V lost 5 bases and J lost 4; bases outside the gene matches: 10. CDR3 size: 15 residues. The CDR3 coding sequence is TGTGCCAGCAGTCACGGGACAGGCCCCGCATACGAGCAGTACTTC. Residues: CASSHGTGPAYEQYF. The variable domain in full, with the rest retrieved from reference TRBV28 and TRBJ2-7, is DVKVTQSSRYLVKRTGEKVFLECVQDMDHENMFWYRQDPGLGLRLIYFSYDVKMKEKGDIPEGYSVSREKKERFSLILESASTNQTSMYLCASSHGTGPAYEQYFGPGTRLTVT.

The chain couples TRBV4-2 to TRBJ1-2; TRBD1 agrees at 7 bases. Looked up from germline, CDR1 is LGHNA and CDR2 is YNFKEQ. The CDR3 runs to 14 residues. V shed 6 bases, J shed 3 bases, and the junction held 7 bases outside the gene matches. The CDR3 nucleotides read TGTGCCAGCAGAGGAGAGGGGGCGTACTATGGCTACACCTTC. Translation: CASRGEGAYYGYTF.

This chain connects TRBV29-1 to TRBJ2-2, with TRBD2 as a possible D gene (7 bases). The length of the CDR3 is 16 residues. Germline CDR1 reads SQVTM; CDR2 reads ANQGSEA. The V end lost 3 bases, the J end lost 5 bases, and 19 bases lay between the germline ends. CDR3 sequence: CSVDIGGGLGTGELFF. The CDR3 DNA sequence: TGCAGCGTTGATATAGGGGGGGGCTTGGGGACCGGGGAGCTGTTTTTT.

This clone has more than one count but fewer than ten. The V and J genes are TRBV9 and TRBJ2-7, with TRBD2 matching over 9 bases. Germline loops: CDR1 SGDLS, CDR2 YYNGEE. The ends lost 0 bases at V and 3 bases at J; junction bases unmatched: 4. The CDR3 covers 15 residues. The CDR3 spells CASSVDETSGYEQYF. The DNA of the CDR3 is TGTGCCAGCAGCGTAGACGAGACTAGCGGCTACGAGCAGTACTTC.

The chain combines TRBV5-1 with TRBJ2-7; 8 nucleotides agree with TRBD1. The CDR3 sequence is 16 residues long. CDR1 and CDR2 (germline): SGHRS, YFSETQ. V dropped 1 base and J dropped 7; count of bases not matched to a gene: 13. The CDR3 sequence: CASSLLSGQGLGEQYF. CDR3 coding DNA: TGCGCCAGCAGCTTGCTTTCAGGACAGGGTCTAGGAGAGCAGTACTTC.

V is TRBV5-6 and J is TRBJ2-3, with 10 bases lining up with TRBD2. The V gene end was trimmed by 2 bases and the J gene end by 2 bases; junction bases not matched to a gene: 11. This CDR3 has 18 residues. Looked up from germline, CDR1 is SGHDT and CDR2 is YYEEEE. The CDR3 sequence is CASSLGLADSIFTDTQYF. The CDR3 DNA reads as TGTGCCAGCAGCTTAGGACTAGCGGACTCTATTTTCACAGATACGCAGTATTTT.

The chain couples TRBV7-3 to TRBJ2-3; 10 bases fit TRBD2. Germline V gene sequence: CDR1 SGHTA, CDR2 FQGTGA. CDR3 length equals 15 residues. The V gene end was trimmed by 5 bases and the J gene end by 5 bases; junction bases not matched to a gene: 7. DNA for the CDR3: TGTGCCAGCAGCCGCCACCTAGCGGGAGAAGATACGCAGTATTTT. This encodes CASSRHLAGEDTQYF.

V gene TRBV10-3 combines with J gene TRBJ1-1; 7 bases agree with TRBD1. Unmatched junction bases numbered 8, after V lost 11 bases and J lost 2 bases. The CDR3 sequence is 13 residues long. From germline, CDR1 is ENHRY and CDR2 SYGVKD. The CDR3 nucleotides are TGTGCCTGCCGGGACAGCTTAAACACTGAAGCTTTCTTT. This translates into CACRDSLNTEAFF.

This clone appeared a single time. The CDR3 DNA reads as TGTGCCAGCAGCGGACAGGGATTCTGCAATCAGCCCCAGCATTTT. Encoded protein: CASSGQGFCNQPQHF. The chain is built from TRBV21-1 and TRBJ1-5; TRBD1, the D gene given by the table, was not confirmed from the DNA. TRBV21-1 is designated a pseudogene. The CDR3 sequence is 15 residues long.

This chain connects TRBV7-2 to TRBJ2-7; D not certain. The CDR3 consists of 13 residues. The V end lost 5 bases, the J end lost 4 bases, and 12 bases lay between the germline ends. Germline CDR1 is SGHTA and CDR2 is FQGNSA. CDR3 loop: CASSPEPTYEQYF. CDR3 in DNA: TGTGCCAGCAGCCCGGAGCCCACTTACGAGCAGTACTTC.

This clone was detected a few times. The chain combines TRBV19 with TRBJ2-7; 14 bases align to TRBD2. This CDR3 contains 16 residues. Trimming took 5 bases from V and 2 from J; bases not matched to a gene: 5. The germline CDR1 and CDR2 sequences are LNHDA and SQIVND (reference sequence). This CDR3 reads CASSVGTSGRTYEQYF. Here the CDR3 DNA reads TGTGCCAGTAGTGTCGGGACTAGCGGGAGAACCTACGAGCAGTACTTC.

The J gene is TRBJ2-2, the V gene TRBV27; the match to TRBD1 covers 7 bases. CDR1 and CDR2 (germline): MNHEY, SMNVEV (reference sequence). The V gene end was trimmed by 0 bases and the J gene end by 9 bases; junction bases not matched to a gene: 16. CDR3 length equals 18 residues. The CDR3: CASSLSPSRGRSGRELFF. CDR3 in DNA: TGTGCCAGCAGTTTATCGCCGTCGAGGGGGCGGTCGGGCCGGGAGCTGTTTTTT.

The rearrangement uses TRBV6-5 and TRBJ2-3, with D perhaps TRBD1 (6 bases). Germline CDR1 MNHEY, CDR2 SVGAGI. Between the trimmed V and J ends, which lost 6 bases and 2 bases, there was a span of 15 bases. The CDR3 sequence is 15 residues long. The CDR3: CASSPQGPFTDTQYF. CDR3 in DNA: TGTGCCAGCAGCCCACAGGGCCCCTTCACAGATACGCAGTATTTT.

The chain uses TRBV7-2 and TRBJ2-5; D gene ambiguous. This CDR3 contains 14 residues. CDR1 and CDR2 from the germline V gene are SGHTA and FQGNSA. Trimming took 5 bases from V and 0 from J, leaving 10 bases between them. DNA for the CDR3: TGTGCCAGCAGCCCAGACTTGTACCAAGAGACCCAGTACTTC. Amino acid sequence: CASSPDLYQETQYF.

V gene TRBV13 combines with J gene TRBJ2-7; TRBD1 might be the D (6 bases). Trimming cost V 1 base and J 6 bases, with 16 bases left between them. In germline, CDR1 is PRHDT, CDR2 FYEKMQ (reference sequence). There are 15 residues in the CDR3. CDR3 loop: CASSLASTGRGEQYF. CDR3 DNA sequence: TGTGCCAGCAGCTTAGCCTCCACAGGGAGAGGCGAGCAGTACTTC.

This chain links TRBV6-1 with TRBJ2-1; D not resolved. The V end lost 8 bases, the J end lost 7 bases, and 18 bases lay between the germline ends. The CDR3 runs 14 residues. The V gene's germline CDR1 is MNHNS and CDR2 SASEGT. Here the CDR3 reads CASAPPRLANEQFF. As DNA, the CDR3 is TGTGCCAGCGCCCCCCCCCGATTAGCTAATGAGCAGTTCTTC.

The chain combines TRBV15 with TRBJ1-2, with D maybe TRBD1 (5 bases). Per germline, CDR1 LNHNV and CDR2 YYDKDF (reference sequence). This CDR3 region has 14 residues. With 4 bases removed from V and 4 bases from J, the gap between germline ends came to 13 bases. The CDR3 nucleotides read TGTGCCACCAGCATCTTCTCAGGGATCTATGGCTACACCTTC. Residues: CATSIFSGIYGYTF.

This clone was seen a handful of times. V gene TRBV28 combines with J gene TRBJ2-7, with 8 bases matching TRBD1. V lost 6 bases and J lost 6; bases outside the gene matches: 7. Germline V gene data show CDR1 as MDHEN and CDR2 as SYDVKM. The CDR3 is 13 amino acids. CDR3 sequence (DNA): TGTGCCAGCAGCTCCGGACAGGGAGGCGAGCAGTACTTC. It encodes CASSSGQGGEQYF. The full variable domain, rest sourced from reference TRBV28 and TRBJ2-7, is DVKVTQSSRYLVKRTGEKVFLECVQDMDHENMFWYRQDPGLGLRLIYFSYDVKMKEKGDIPEGYSVSREKKERFSLILESASTNQTSMYLCASSSGQGGEQYFGPGTRLTVT.

The chain couples TRBV13 to TRBJ2-1; TRBD2 is a possible D gene (5 bases). The CDR3 is made up of 15 amino acids. Trimming cost V 3 bases and J 0 bases, with 9 bases left between them. CDR1 is PRHDT, CDR2 FYEKMQ, per germline (reference sequence). CDR3 loop: CASSFGRTSYNEQFF. CDR3 coding DNA: TGTGCCAGCAGCTTTGGGAGAACCTCCTACAATGAGCAGTTCTTC.